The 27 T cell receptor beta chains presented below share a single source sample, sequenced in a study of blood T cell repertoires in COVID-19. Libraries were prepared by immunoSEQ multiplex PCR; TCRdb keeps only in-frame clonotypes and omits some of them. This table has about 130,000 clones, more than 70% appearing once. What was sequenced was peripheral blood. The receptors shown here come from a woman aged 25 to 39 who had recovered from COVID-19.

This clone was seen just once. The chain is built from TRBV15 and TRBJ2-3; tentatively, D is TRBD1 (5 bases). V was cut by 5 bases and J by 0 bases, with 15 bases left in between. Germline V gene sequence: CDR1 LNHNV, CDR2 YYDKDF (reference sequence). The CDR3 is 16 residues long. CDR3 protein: CATSLQALKSTDTQYF. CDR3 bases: TGTGCCACCAGCTTACAGGCATTGAAAAGCACAGATACGCAGTATTTT.

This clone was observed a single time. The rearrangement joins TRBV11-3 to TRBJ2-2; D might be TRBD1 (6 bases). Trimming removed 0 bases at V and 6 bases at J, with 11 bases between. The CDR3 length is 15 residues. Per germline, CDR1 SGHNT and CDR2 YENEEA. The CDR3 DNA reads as TGTGCCAGCAGCTTAGATAGCAGGGGTGCCGGGGAGCTGTTTTTT. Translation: CASSLDSRGAGELFF.

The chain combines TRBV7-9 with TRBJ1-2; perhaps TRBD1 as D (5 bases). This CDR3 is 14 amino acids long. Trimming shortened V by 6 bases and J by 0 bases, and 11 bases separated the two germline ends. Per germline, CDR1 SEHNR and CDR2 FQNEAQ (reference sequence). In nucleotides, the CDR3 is TGTGCCAGCAGGATACAGGATGCTAACTATGGCTACACCTTC. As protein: CASRIQDANYGYTF.

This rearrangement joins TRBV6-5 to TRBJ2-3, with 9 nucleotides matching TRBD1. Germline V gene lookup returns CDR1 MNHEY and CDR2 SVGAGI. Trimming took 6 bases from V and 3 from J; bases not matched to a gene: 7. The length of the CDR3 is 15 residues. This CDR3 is CASSISQGATDTQYF. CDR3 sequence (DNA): TGTGCCAGCAGCATTTCACAGGGGGCTACAGATACGCAGTATTTT.

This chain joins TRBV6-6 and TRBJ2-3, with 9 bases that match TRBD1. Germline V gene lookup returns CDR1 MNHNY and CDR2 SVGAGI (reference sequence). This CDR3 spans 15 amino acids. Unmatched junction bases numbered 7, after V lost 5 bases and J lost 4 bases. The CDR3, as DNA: TGTGCCAGCAGTGGAGCCGGGACAGGGCCAGATACGCAGTATTTT. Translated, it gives CASSGAGTGPDTQYF.

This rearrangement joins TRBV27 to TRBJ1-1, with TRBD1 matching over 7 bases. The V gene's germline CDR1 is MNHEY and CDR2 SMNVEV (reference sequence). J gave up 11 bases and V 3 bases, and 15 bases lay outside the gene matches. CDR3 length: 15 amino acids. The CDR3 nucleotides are TGTGCCAGCAGTTTCGTGCCCAGGGGGAAGATAAAGGCTTTCTTT. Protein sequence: CASSFVPRGKIKAFF.

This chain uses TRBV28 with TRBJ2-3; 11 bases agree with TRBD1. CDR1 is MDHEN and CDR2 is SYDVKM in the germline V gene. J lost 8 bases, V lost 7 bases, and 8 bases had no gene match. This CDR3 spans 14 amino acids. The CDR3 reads CASKMGTGGGTQYF. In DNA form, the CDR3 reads TGTGCCAGCAAGATGGGGACAGGGGGAGGTACGCAGTATTTT.

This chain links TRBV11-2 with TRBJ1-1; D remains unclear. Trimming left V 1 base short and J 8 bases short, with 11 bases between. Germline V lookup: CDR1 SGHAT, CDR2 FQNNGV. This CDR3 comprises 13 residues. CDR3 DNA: TGTGCCAGCAGCTTAGGGGTTGGAGAAGAAGCTTTCTTT. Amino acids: CASSLGVGEEAFF.

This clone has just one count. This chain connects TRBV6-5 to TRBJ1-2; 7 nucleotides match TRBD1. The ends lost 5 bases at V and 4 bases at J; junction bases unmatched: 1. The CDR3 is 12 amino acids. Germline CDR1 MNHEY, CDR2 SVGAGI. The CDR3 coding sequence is TGTGCCAGCAGTCGACAGGGCTATGGCTACACCTTC. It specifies CASSRQGYGYTF.

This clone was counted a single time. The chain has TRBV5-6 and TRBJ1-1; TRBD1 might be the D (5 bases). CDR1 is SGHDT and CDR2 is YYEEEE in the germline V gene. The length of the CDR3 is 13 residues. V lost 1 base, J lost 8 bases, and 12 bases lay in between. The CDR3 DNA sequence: TGTGCCAGCAGCTTGATCACGGGGGAGGAAGCTTTCTTT. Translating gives CASSLITGEEAFF. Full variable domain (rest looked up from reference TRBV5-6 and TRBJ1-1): DAGVTQSPTHLIKTRGQQVTLRCSPKSGHDTVSWYQQALGQGPQFIFQYYEEEERQRGNFPDRFSGHQFPNYSSELNVNALLLGDSALYLCASSLITGEEAFFGQGTRLTVV.

The CDR3 coding sequence is TGTGCCAGCAGTCCTGGGGGGGGCGGCAATCAGCCCCAGCATTTT. Translated, it gives CASSPGGGGNQPQHF. V usage is TRBV6-5 and J usage is TRBJ1-5, with D possibly TRBD1 on 6 matching bases. Germline CDR1 reads MNHEY; CDR2 reads SVGAGI. This CDR3 contains 15 residues. V was clipped by 5 bases and J by 2 bases, with 13 bases between them.

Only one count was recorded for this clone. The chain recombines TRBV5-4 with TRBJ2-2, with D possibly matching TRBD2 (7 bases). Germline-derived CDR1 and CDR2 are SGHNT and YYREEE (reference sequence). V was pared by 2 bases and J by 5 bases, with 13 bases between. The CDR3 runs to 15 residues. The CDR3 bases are TGTGCCAGCAGCTTTGGGGGGGCAGGAACCGGGGAGCTGTTTTTT. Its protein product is CASSFGGAGTGELFF.

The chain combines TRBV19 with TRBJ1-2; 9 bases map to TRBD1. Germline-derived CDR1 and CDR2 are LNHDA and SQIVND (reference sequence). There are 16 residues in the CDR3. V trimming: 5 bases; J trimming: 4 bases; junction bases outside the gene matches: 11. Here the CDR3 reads CASSVRQGVVPYGYTF. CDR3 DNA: TGTGCCAGTAGTGTGAGACAGGGGGTCGTCCCCTATGGCTACACCTTC.

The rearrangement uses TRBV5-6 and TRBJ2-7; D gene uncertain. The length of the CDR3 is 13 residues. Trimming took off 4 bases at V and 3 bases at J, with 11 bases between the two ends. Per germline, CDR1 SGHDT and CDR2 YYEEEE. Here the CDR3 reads CASSVDSNYEQYF. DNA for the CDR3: TGTGCCAGCAGCGTAGACTCGAACTACGAGCAGTACTTC.

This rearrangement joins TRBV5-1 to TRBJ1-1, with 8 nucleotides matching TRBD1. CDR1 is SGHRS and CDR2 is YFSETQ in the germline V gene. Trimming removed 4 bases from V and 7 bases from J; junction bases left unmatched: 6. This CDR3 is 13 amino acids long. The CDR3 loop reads CASSQGAQGEAFF. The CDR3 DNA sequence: TGCGCCAGCAGCCAGGGGGCTCAGGGTGAAGCTTTCTTT.

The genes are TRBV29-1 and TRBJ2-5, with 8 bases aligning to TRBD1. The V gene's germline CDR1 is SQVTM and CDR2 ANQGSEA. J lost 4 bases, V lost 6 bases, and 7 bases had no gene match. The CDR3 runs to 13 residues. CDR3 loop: CSVEIDRGETQYF. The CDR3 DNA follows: TGCAGCGTAGAGATTGACAGGGGAGAGACCCAGTACTTC.

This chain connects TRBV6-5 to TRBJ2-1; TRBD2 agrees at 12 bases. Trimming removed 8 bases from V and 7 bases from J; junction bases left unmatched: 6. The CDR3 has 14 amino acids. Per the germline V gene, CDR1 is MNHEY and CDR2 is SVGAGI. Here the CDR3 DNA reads TGTGCCAGCGATCTAGCGGGGGGGCAGAATGAGCAGTTCTTC. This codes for CASDLAGGQNEQFF.

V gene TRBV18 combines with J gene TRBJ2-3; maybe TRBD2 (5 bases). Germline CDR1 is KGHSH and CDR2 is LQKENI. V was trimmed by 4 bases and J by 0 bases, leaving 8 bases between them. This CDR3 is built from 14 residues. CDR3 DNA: TGTGCCAGCTCACTTACTAGAAGCACAGATACGCAGTATTTT. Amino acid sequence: CASSLTRSTDTQYF.

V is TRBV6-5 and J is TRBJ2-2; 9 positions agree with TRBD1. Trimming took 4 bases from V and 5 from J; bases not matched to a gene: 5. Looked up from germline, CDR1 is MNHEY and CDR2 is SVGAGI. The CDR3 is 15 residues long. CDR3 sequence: CASSSRTGETGELFF. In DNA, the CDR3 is TGTGCCAGCAGTTCCCGGACAGGGGAGACCGGGGAGCTGTTTTTT.

In nucleotides, the CDR3 is TGTGCCAGCAGTTTATCCGGGTCTGGAAGGAACACCATATATTTT. Residues: CASSLSGSGRNTIYF. The chain has TRBV6-5 and TRBJ1-3; no definite D call. Trimming shortened V by 4 bases and J by 7 bases, and 17 bases separated the two germline ends. Germline CDR1 is MNHEY and CDR2 is SVGAGI. This CDR3 region has 15 residues.

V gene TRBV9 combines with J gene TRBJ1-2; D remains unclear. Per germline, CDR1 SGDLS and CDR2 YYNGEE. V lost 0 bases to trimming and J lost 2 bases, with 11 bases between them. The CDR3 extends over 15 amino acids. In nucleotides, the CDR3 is TGTGCCAGCAGCGTAGATCCCAGAAACAACTATGGCTACACCTTC. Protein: CASSVDPRNNYGYTF.

The DNA for the CDR3 is TGTGCCAGCAGTGACTCGTCCGGGAGGGCCACCGGGGAGCTGTTTTTT. It translates to CASSDSSGRATGELFF. This chain uses TRBV6-4 with TRBJ2-2, with TRBD2 identical over 8 bases. The CDR3 totals 16 residues. Germline-derived CDR1 and CDR2 are MRHNA and SNTAGT. The J segment lost 4 bases and the V segment lost 0 bases, leaving 4 bases of the junction unmatched.

CDR3 sequence (DNA): TGTGCCAGCAGCGTAAATCGGGGGGGCCAAGAGACCCAGTACTTC. Translation: CASSVNRGGQETQYF. This rearrangement joins TRBV9 to TRBJ2-5; TRBD2 agrees at 8 bases. Trimming at V came to 1 base and at J to 1 base, leaving 3 bases not matched to a gene. The germline CDR1 and CDR2 sequences are SGDLS and YYNGEE. The CDR3 has 15 residues.

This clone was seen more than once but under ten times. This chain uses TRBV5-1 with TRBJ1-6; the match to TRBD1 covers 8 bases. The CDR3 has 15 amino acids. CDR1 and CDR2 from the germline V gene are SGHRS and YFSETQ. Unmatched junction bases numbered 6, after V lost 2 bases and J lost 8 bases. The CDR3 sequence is CASSLDRGKDSPLHF. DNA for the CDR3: TGCGCCAGCAGCTTAGACAGGGGCAAAGATTCACCCCTCCACTTT.

In DNA, the CDR3 is TGCGCCAGCAGCCTTGATCACGGGAGGACCGGGGAGCTGTTTTTT. Translation: CASSLDHGRTGELFF. This chain uses TRBV5-1 with TRBJ2-2, with 7 positions matching TRBD2. CDR1 and CDR2 (germline): SGHRS, YFSETQ. Trimming took 4 bases from V and 5 from J; bases not matched to a gene: 8. There are 15 residues in the CDR3. Together with reference TRBV5-1 and TRBJ2-2, the CDR3 gives the full variable domain: KAGVTQTPRYLIKTRGQQVTLSCSPISGHRSVSWYQQTPGQGLQFLFEYFSETQRNKGNFPGRFSGRQFSNSRSEMNVSTLELGDSALYLCASSLDHGRTGELFFGEGSRLTVL.

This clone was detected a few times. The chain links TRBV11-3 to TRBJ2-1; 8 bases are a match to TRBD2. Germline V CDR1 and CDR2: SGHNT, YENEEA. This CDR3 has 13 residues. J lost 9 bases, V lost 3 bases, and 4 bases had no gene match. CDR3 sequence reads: CASSFSGETEQFF. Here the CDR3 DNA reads TGTGCCAGCAGCTTTAGCGGGGAGACTGAGCAGTTCTTC.

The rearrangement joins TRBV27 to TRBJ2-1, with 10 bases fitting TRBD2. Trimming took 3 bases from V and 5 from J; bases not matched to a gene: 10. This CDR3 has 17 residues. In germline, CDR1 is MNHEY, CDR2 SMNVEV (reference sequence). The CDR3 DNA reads TGTGCCAGCAGTTTCTCGCTACTAGCGGGGAGGCACAATGAGCAGTTCTTC. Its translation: CASSFSLLAGRHNEQFF.